This entry lists 14 T cell receptor beta chains sequenced from one sample in a study of human T cells and chemical hapten exposure. TCRdb used MiXCR to reprocess the RACE reads, holding one entry per CDR3 protein. The sample yields some 80,000 distinct CDR3 sequences, roughly 10% seen once. The time point denotes: patch test 2, 6 weeks after DPC sensitization. Treatment described: therapeutic diphenylcyclopropenone sensitization with weekly scalp DPC. The sample in question was whole blood, obtained in connection with sensitization to the hapten diphenylcyclopropenone (DPC). These receptors all come from a woman aged 30 to 39 with alopecia areata. Some clones in this sample may be carry-over from other donors' samples.

CDR3 coding DNA: TGTGCCAGCAGTTACATTACTAGCGGGAAGGTCGAGCAGTACTTC. Residues: CASSYITSGKVEQYF. The gene calls are TRBV6-5 and TRBJ2-7, with 10 bases matching TRBD2. The CDR3 covers 15 residues. V shed 2 bases and J 6 bases; nucleotides not matched to a gene: 7. Germline assignment: CDR1 MNHEY and CDR2 SVGAGI.

This clonotype appeared a few times. The chain uses TRBV14 and TRBJ2-3; 8 bases are a match to TRBD2. The germline gives CDR1 SGHDN, CDR2 FVKESK. The junction had 4 bases not matched to a gene; V was cut back by 2 bases and J by 0 bases. CDR3 length: 16 amino acids. Written as DNA, the CDR3 is TGTGCCAGCAGCCAAACCAGGACTAGCAGCACAGATACGCAGTATTTT. As protein: CASSQTRTSSTDTQYF.

This rearrangement joins TRBV7-2 to TRBJ2-3; D gene uncertain. The germline V and J ends were trimmed by 3 bases and 3 bases, with 4 bases remaining between them. Germline values: CDR1 SGHTA, CDR2 FQGNSA. The CDR3 has 12 residues. The CDR3 loop reads CASSLLTDTQYF. The CDR3 nucleotides read TGTGCCAGCAGCTTGCTAACAGATACGCAGTATTTT.

The chain is built from TRBV4-1 and TRBJ2-5, with a weak D call TRBD2 (5 bases). The CDR3 loop spans 14 amino acids. Germline-derived CDR1 and CDR2 are MGHRA and YSYEKL. Trimming pared 1 base from V and 3 bases from J, leaving 9 bases between. The DNA of the CDR3 is TGCGCCAGCAGCCAAGGTAACGGGGAAGAGACCCAGTACTTC. Protein: CASSQGNGEETQYF.

The V gene is TRBV29-1, the J gene TRBJ2-3, with D unclear. V was cut by 7 bases and J by 7 bases, with 15 bases left in between. The CDR3 is 12 residues long. Per the germline V gene, CDR1 is SQVTM and CDR2 is ANQGSEA. The CDR3 bases are TGCAGCGCCGACGTGGGCGCGAATACGCAGTATTTT. Protein sequence: CSADVGANTQYF.

The rearrangement joins TRBV29-1 to TRBJ1-1; D unclear. The V end was cut by 7 bases, the J end by 1 base, with 7 bases between. Germline CDR1 reads SQVTM; CDR2 reads ANQGSEA. This CDR3 spans 11 amino acids. CDR3 residues: CSGESNTEAFF. The CDR3 DNA is TGCAGCGGGGAGTCGAACACTGAAGCTTTCTTT.

This chain connects TRBV7-9 to TRBJ1-1; unclear D gene. Germline-derived CDR1 and CDR2 are SEHNR and FQNEAQ (reference sequence). The CDR3 length is 14 residues. Trimming took 2 bases from V and 1 from J, leaving 8 bases between them. CDR3 amino acids: CASSLYTQNTEAFF. CDR3 DNA sequence: TGTGCCAGCAGCTTATATACCCAGAACACTGAAGCTTTCTTT.

This clonotype was picked up a small number of times. J is TRBJ2-7 and V is TRBV2; D unresolved. This CDR3 spans 14 amino acids. Germline values: CDR1 SNHLY, CDR2 FYNNEI. V shed 6 bases and J shed 3 bases, with 15 bases lying between them. This CDR3 reads CASSVFEIFYEQYF. In DNA, the CDR3 is TGTGCCAGCAGCGTTTTCGAAATCTTCTACGAGCAGTACTTC.

The table lists this clonotype with many counts. The rearrangement joins TRBV6-1 to TRBJ2-1; 14 bases agree with TRBD2. The CDR3 has 17 amino acids. The V gene end was trimmed by 6 bases and the J gene end by 5 bases; junction bases not matched to a gene: 9. From germline, CDR1 is MNHNS and CDR2 SASEGT. The CDR3 region is CASSPRTSGGRNNEQFF. The CDR3 coding sequence is TGTGCCAGCAGCCCCAGGACTAGCGGGGGGAGGAACAATGAGCAGTTCTTC.

This clonotype has at least ten counts. The rearrangement links TRBV12-3 or TRBV12-4 to TRBJ2-2; 11 positions agree with TRBD2. V lost 4 bases and J lost 4; bases outside the gene matches: 8. This CDR3 has 17 residues. DNA of the CDR3: TGTGCCAGCAGTTGGGCTAGCGGGAGGACTCCCACCGGGGAGCTGTTTTTT. Translated, it gives CASSWASGRTPTGELFF.

This clonotype was detected many times. The chain has TRBV6-2 or TRBV6-3 and TRBJ2-1, with TRBD1 matching over 8 bases. Germline V gene lookup returns CDR1 MNHEY and CDR2 SVGEGT. CDR3 length: 14 amino acids. Losses at the gene ends were 5 bases for V and 7 bases for J; bases not matched to a gene: 7. CDR3 in amino acids: CASSPGTGTNEQFF. For the CDR3, the DNA is TGTGCCAGCAGTCCCGGGACAGGTACTAATGAGCAGTTCTTC.

This clonotype was picked up many times. The chain recombines TRBV12-3 or TRBV12-4 with TRBJ2-3, with 11 bases lining up with TRBD2. The CDR3 spans 16 residues. Losses at the gene ends were 3 bases for V and 2 bases for J; bases not matched to a gene: 4. CDR3 loop: CASSFKLAGDTDTQYF. The DNA of the CDR3 is TGTGCCAGCAGTTTCAAACTAGCGGGGGACACAGATACGCAGTATTTT.

In this sample, this clonotype turned up a few times. CDR3 protein: CASSQDRMGSRALSGANVLTF. The CDR3 DNA reads as TGCGCCAGCAGCCAAGACCGTATGGGAAGCAGGGCCCTCTCTGGGGCCAACGTCCTGACTTTC. The V and J genes are TRBV4-3 and TRBJ2-6; perhaps TRBD1 as D (5 bases). V lost 0 bases and J 0 bases, leaving 21 bases between the germline ends. The CDR3 is 21 amino acids. Germline V CDR1 and CDR2: LGHNA, YSLEER.

This clonotype has a handful of counts. The chain joins TRBV24-1 to TRBJ1-1, with D unclear. The length of the CDR3 is 14 residues. The germline gives CDR1 KGHDR, CDR2 SFDVKD. V lost 4 bases to trimming and J lost 5 bases, with 13 bases between them. CDR3 coding DNA: TGTGCCACCAGTGACCCGAAATCGGGGACTGAAGCTTTCTTT. Translating gives CATSDPKSGTEAFF.